This T cell receptor (beta chain) was documented in a study of T cell responses to AZD1222 COVID-19 vaccine (dated by TCRdb to 2020 to 2023). About the full investigation: AZD1222 recipients given second doses at about 4 weeks or at about 12 weeks were pooled, since spike-specific TCR depth and breadth were not found to differ between the two schedules. A total of around 240 trial participants underwent TCR sequencing, of whom 207 received two doses of AZD1222 and about 26 received two doses of the MenACWY control vaccine. Trial participants were enrolled by age into subgroups of 18-55, 56-69 and 70-plus years, and around 150, 29 and 61 TCR-sequenced participants, respectively, were included in these subgroups.

What the research found in general, with its limitations: After two AZD1222 doses, spike-specific TCR breadth and depth were significantly higher than at day 0 and than in MenACWY recipients. In the small 56-69-year group, the increase in depth fell short of significance, most likely because of low power. Participants were mostly white British and included more females than males, and it was suggested by the authors that clonal diversity may have been underestimated. Conclusions about previously exposed vaccinees were limited because only six or seven AZD1222 recipients were SARS-CoV-2 seropositive at baseline. Reportedly, almost half of the unique spike-specific TCRs recognized epitopes lying outside the regions that are mutated in the B.1.351 and B.1.1.7 variants. CD4 TCRs associated with the vaccine covered the entire spike protein, and the dominant responses were in regions 160-218 and 743-854. Because no samples from the day 14 peak response were available, repertoires could be characterized only after the peak T cell response.

Points on this clone: Its antigen is unknown. No much larger clone is present one base from it, and per-base qualities are unavailable.

The CDR3 regions of human TCRbeta chains were subjected to immunosequencing. From the authors' description of their analysis: TCRs in the repertoires were compared against a reference library of SARS-CoV-2-specific TCRs that had been generated with the MIRA antigen-specificity platform. Breadth was defined as the fraction of unique TCRs that were SARS-CoV-2-associated. Depth was defined as the fraction of total T cells that were SARS-CoV-2-associated. Using the MIRA data, each spike-specific TCR was mapped to the spike region that the TCR reacts to and placed in a CD4 or CD8 class. Log10-transformed breadth and depth values were compared by one-way ANOVA with Sidak's multiple comparisons tests. TCRdb mirrors the immuneACCESS table, restricted to in-frame sequences. Some clones are absent from its copies; in checked studies, under half trace to an unresolved V gene, and the reason for the others is unknown. V and J calls and clone size come straight from that table; D and trimming were deduced from the DNA. The sample contains 100,000 or so clones, roughly 87% of them found a single time. The ten largest clones capture approximately 15% of the sample.

The germline V gene (reference sequence) provides CDR1 MNHNY and CDR2 SVGAGI. V and J are trimmed by 5 bases and 5 bases, and the gene matches miss 2 bases of the junction. Reading from cysteine to phenylalanine, the CDR3 counts 14 amino acids. The CDR3 DNA has 42 bases and is translated from base 1. Taken with the paper, the label for time point translates to: baseline before first vaccination. Samples from vaccinated people were obtained from the UK trials COV001 and COV002, which included a single-blind randomized controlled phase 2/3 trial of AZD1222 (ChAdOx1 nCoV-19) in healthy adults. For TCRbeta chain sequencing, PBMC samples were collected from trial participants at day 0 and at day 28 after the second dose.

Recombination joined TRBV6-6 with TRBJ2-3; 12 bases in the middle match TRBD2. The starting material was peripheral blood, obtained on day 0 of AZD1222 vaccination. The clonotype originates from an adult in good health. CDR3 region: CASSTGLAGDTQYF. The base sequence is TGTGCCAGCAGTACGGGACTAGCGGGAGATACGCAGTATTTT.